There are many counts of the clone carrying this T cell receptor (beta chain). Its specificity is unknown. The V end was cut by 2 bases, the J end by 4 bases, with 12 bases between. CDR1 is MNHNY and CDR2 is SVGAGI in the germline V gene (reference sequence). The CDR3 covers 14 residues. The data stem from a study of T cells in Graves' hyperthyroidism and ophthalmopathy. Amplification of TCR beta CDR3 regions used RNA as the template. A first-round RT-PCR of the TCR CDR3 used the HTBI primer set. MiXCR, run by TCRdb on the multiplex PCR reads, gives a single entry per CDR3 protein. The sample shows under 450,000 distinct CDR3 sequences, around a sixth of them seen only once. Diagnoses were established using clinical symptoms, serum thyroxine and TRAb, thyroid ultrasound and orbital computed tomography. PBMCs were collected from an approximately 9.3 ml volume of fresh peripheral blood. Findings of the study overall: Most expanded thyroid clonotypes above 0.001 also appeared in blood. The model forecast ophthalmopathy, anticipating it by a median around 6.9 months before onset.

The chain employs TRBV6-6 and TRBJ2-7, with D perhaps TRBD1 or TRBD2 (5 bases each). The sequenced sample consisted of blood. This receptor was obtained from a woman younger than 30 with Graves' hyperthyroidism. CDR3 nucleotide sequence: TGTGCCAGCAGTTACGGGGGAGCGGAGTACGAGCAGTACTTC. This encodes CASSYGGAEYEQYF.